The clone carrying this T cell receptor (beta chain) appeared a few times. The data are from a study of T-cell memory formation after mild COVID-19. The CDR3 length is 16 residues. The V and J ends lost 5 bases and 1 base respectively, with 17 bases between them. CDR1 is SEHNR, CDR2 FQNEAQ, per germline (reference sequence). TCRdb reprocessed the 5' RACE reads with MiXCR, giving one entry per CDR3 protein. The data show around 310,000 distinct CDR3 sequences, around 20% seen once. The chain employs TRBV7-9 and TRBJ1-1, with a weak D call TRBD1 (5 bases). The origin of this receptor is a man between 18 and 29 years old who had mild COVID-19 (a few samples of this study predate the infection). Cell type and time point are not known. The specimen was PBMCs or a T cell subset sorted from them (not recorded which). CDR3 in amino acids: CASSASRGGPNTEAFF. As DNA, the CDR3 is TGTGCCAGCAGCGCTTCTAGGGGCGGTCCGAACACTGAAGCTTTCTTT.